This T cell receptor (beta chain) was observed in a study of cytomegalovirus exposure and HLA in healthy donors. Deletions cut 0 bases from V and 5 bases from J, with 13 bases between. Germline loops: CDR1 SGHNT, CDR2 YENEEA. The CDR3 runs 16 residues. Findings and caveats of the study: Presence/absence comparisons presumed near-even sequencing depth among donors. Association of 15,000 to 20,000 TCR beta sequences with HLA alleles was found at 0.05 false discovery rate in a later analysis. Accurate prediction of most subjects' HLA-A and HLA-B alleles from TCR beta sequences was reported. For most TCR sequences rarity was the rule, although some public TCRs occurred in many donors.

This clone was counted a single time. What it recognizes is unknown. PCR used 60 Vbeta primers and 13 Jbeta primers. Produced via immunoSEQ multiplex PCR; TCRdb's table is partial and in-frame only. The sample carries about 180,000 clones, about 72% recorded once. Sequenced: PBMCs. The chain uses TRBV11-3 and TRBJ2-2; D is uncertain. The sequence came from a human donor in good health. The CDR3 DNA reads TGTGCCAGCAGCTTAGATCATAGAAAAGCGACCGGGGAGCTGTTTTTT. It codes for CASSLDHRKATGELFF. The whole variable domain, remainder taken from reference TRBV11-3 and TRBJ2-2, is EAGVVQSPRYKIIEKKQPVAFWCNPISGHNTLYWYLQNLGQGPELLIRYENEEAVDDSQLPKDRFSAERLKGVDSTLKIQPAELGDSAVYLCASSLDHRKATGELFFGEGSRLTVL.